A single T cell receptor (beta chain) is shown here with its context. Its antigen is currently not known. Base-call qualities are not available, and no considerably larger clone is one nucleotide away. Libraries were built with the immunoSEQ multiplex PCR assay. For the multiplex PCR, a mixture combining 60 forward primers for TCR Vbeta segments and 13 reverse primers for TCR Jbeta segments was used. The CDR3 region of rearranged TCR beta genes was amplified from genomic DNA by a multiplex PCR assay. The amplified TCR beta libraries were sequenced on the Illumina HiSeq System as 87-base-pair reads. The published analysis was carried out like this. Across the 666 repertoires, a later analysis counted tens of millions of unique TCR beta chains, around 11 million of which were shared by at least two donors. Raw reads were error-corrected and collapsed into unique sequences by a nearest-neighbor algorithm in which closely related sequences were merged to remove PCR and sequencing errors. CDR3 sequences were aligned to IMGT reference sequences to assign V, D and J gene segments. For a sequence to be retained, at least a six-nucleotide match to both a V gene segment and a J gene segment was required. Rearrangements were called productive when the CDR3 lacked stop codons and stayed in frame with V and J; all others were non-productive. CDR3 was defined by IMGT convention, running from the second conserved V-encoded cysteine to the conserved J-encoded phenylalanine. In an earlier analysis of 587 of the donors, sequences lacking an unambiguous match to a single V gene segment were excluded. An earlier analysis of under 750 of the donors called V segments functional above 56.7% productive rearrangements and segregating when the between-donor standard deviation exceeded 5%. A statistical classification framework was built to diagnose cytomegalovirus status from the catalog of TCR beta chain sequences. In a later analysis, TCR nucleotide sequences were compared against IMGT/GENE-DB human TR gene sequences so that V and J genes could be assigned. Using the TCRdist pipeline, a later analysis assigned CDR3 sequences along with most-parsimonious VDJ recombination scenarios. In a later analysis, each TCR beta chain was defined by its CDR3 amino acid sequence together with its V-gene family, and reads without a unique V-gene family were excluded. To address suspected cross-contamination and a sequencing artifact, a later analysis removed some 620 highly shared, low-generation-probability nucleotide sequences. In a later analysis, a clonal expansion index was calculated for each public chain from normalized within-repertoire ranks of inferred template counts. In a later analysis, generation probabilities were computed using a VDJ recombination model fitted to out-of-frame rearrangements, and the results were checked against IGoR. Hypergeometric tests were used in a later analysis to score TCR-TCR, TCR-HLA and TCR-CMV co-occurrence, with a repertoire-size bias correction applied to the TCR pairs. In a later analysis, false discovery rates were estimated by permuting HLA or CMV assignments 20 times. In a later analysis, co-occurring TCRs were grouped with DBSCAN, and TCRdist sequence similarity was added when clustering was performed within HLA-allele-positive subsets. Repertoires with fewer than 30,000 or more than 120,000 public chains, plus five repertoires with anomalous nucleotide sharing, were excluded from co-occurrence clustering. The clones in this table, taken by TCRdb from immuneACCESS, are in-frame only. Not every clone is retained; where verified, under half of the shortfall comes from an unresolved V gene, and the cause of the rest is unknown. V, J and clone size are those of that table, while D and trimming were read from the DNA. The sample has 100,000 or so clones on record, 83% of them singletons. The top ten hold 6.1% of the sample.

This entry is derived from a study of cytomegalovirus exposure and HLA in healthy donors (dated by TCRdb to 2016 to 2017). With regard to the full study: An earlier analysis of 587 of the donors reported approximately 280 Gb of sequence data and roughly 120 million unique TCR beta sequences obtained from around 190 million T cells. An early release that covered some 640 HLA-typed donors contained approximately 300 gigabases of sequencing data and tens of millions of unique TCR sequences. The genetic ancestry cluster associated with self-reported Caucasian donors included 70% to 85% of the approximately 410 genotyped donors. The study aimed to test whether cataloging public T cell receptors could reveal signatures of past pathogen exposure. The study used immunosequencing to profile the T cell repertoires of 666 subjects and linked those repertoires to cytomegalovirus serostatus. In addition to the first cohort of 650 to 800 subjects, a separate validation cohort of approximately 120 different subjects was used. To predict cytomegalovirus infection status, the study combined high-throughput TCR immunosequencing, statistical association of individual TCRs with disease status, and machine learning. To study patterns of TCR occurrence, a later analysis re-analyzed previously published TCR beta repertoires from under 750 donors and added high-resolution HLA genotyping. The later analysis used no new phenotypic data to find candidate immune exposures, relying instead on TCR beta sequences and their occurrence across donors. To decide whether each TCR beta V gene segment behaved as functional or pseudogenic, an earlier analysis of some 580 of the donors relied on high-throughput TCR beta sequencing. Donor age, sex, ethnicity and CMV serostatus were collected together with the repertoire data. A later genetic analysis took genome-wide SNP genotypes for about three fifths of the 666 donors and used that subset as a discovery cohort. All discovery cohort repertoires had been generated using a single sequencing platform. HLA typing included class I and class II loci at four-digit resolution. Typing coverage varied by locus: about 629-630 donors for A, B, C, DRB1 and DQB1; some 520 for DQA1; over 600 for DPA1; around 490 for DPB1. Because of strong linkage in the cohort, a handful of DR-DQ haplotypes were treated as single units for association and clustering. On average, around 200,000 unique TCR beta nucleotide sequences were sequenced per donor among 398 genotyped donors of the cohort, with about 17% of those sequences being non-productive.

What the research found in general, with its limitations: Because counts were too low, approximately 15 rarely observed V segments, including chromosome 9 orphons, were excluded from the earlier analysis of fewer than 650 of the donors. The authors suggested that the approach could potentially be extended to other disease states and immunological phenotypes. Because HLA typing was missing for some donors at each locus, association tests included only the typed subset. Specific HLA alleles were associated with about 17,000 TCR beta sequences at a false discovery rate of 0.05 in a later analysis. An earlier analysis of around 540 of the donors showed that most TCR beta V segments appeared in productive rearrangements either about 90% or about 30% of the time, which broadly matched IMGT annotations. V-gene and J-gene trimming of TCR beta chains was associated with a missense DCLRE1C variant in a later genetic analysis, and the association was replicated in an independent cohort. Sequencing depth was assumed to be roughly uniform across donors in the presence/absence analyses, though that assumption may not hold. Correlated functional status among segregating V segments might be attributable to linkage disequilibrium, but an unknown experimental factor could not be ruled out. In vitro tests confirmed that a few of the cytomegalovirus-associated TCR beta chains recognize cytomegalovirus antigens. Immune exposure information for the cohort was limited to CMV serostatus. The cohort was sequenced for TCR beta chains only, and without alpha or paired-chain data the features that could be detected were limited. A further reported finding was that TCR beta sequences accurately predicted the HLA-A and HLA-B alleles for most subjects in the first cohort. According to a later analysis, most CMV-associated TCR beta chains appeared to be HLA-restricted, and the HLA associations seemed to be driven largely by CMV exposure. According to a later analysis, parvovirus B19, influenza, CMV and Epstein-Barr virus appeared linked to several top co-occurrence clusters. Compared with the roughly 700-donor mean, donors in an Asian-associated ancestry cluster had fewer N-insertions in productive TCRs, according to a later genetic analysis. A later analysis found that TCR association rates varied across HLA loci, with DRB1 alleles showing the most associated TCRs and HLA-C alleles the fewest. In the study, some 160 TCR beta chains were listed as associated with cytomegalovirus. Most TCR sequences were observed very rarely across donors, whereas some public TCRs were present in many individuals. A later analysis found that HLA-associated TCR beta chains were more clonally expanded and had lower generation probabilities than equally common non-associated chains. When HLA alleles, especially DR and DQ, strongly co-occurred, TCR associations were difficult to assign to individual alleles. The classifier was reported to diagnose cytomegalovirus status with high specificity and sensitivity in both the original cohort and the validation cohort. The sequencing pipeline was judged likely to have produced a cluster of highly shared sequence variants as a technical artifact.

The cohort was made up of approximately 670 healthy bone marrow donors. All cohort members were sampled while nominally healthy, although unrecorded immune exposures were likely present. The donor tested CMV seronegative and was one of the 352 seronegative cohort members. A peripheral blood sample was provided by each donor, and peripheral blood mononuclear cells were used for TCR beta sequencing. The Qiagen DNeasy Blood Extraction Kit was used to extract genomic DNA from the blood cell samples. The sequencing input was PBMCs. The receptor comes from a man in his late teens or twenties in good health and CMV-seronegative.

The DNA sequence is given as TGCAGCGTTGAATCTACTAGCGGAAGAGCGGGCAATGAGCAGTTCTTC. Its protein product is CSVESTSGRAGNEQFF. The chain couples TRBV29-1 to TRBJ2-1, and 8 junction bases match TRBD2. The CDR3 runs 16 amino acids, cysteine and phenylalanine included. The kept DNA is CDR3 alone, 48 bases in frame from the first base. Ends trimmed: V by 2 bases, J by 6 bases; bases unmatched to a gene: 12. Sequences SQVTM (CDR1) and ANQGSEA (CDR2) are obtained from the germline V gene.